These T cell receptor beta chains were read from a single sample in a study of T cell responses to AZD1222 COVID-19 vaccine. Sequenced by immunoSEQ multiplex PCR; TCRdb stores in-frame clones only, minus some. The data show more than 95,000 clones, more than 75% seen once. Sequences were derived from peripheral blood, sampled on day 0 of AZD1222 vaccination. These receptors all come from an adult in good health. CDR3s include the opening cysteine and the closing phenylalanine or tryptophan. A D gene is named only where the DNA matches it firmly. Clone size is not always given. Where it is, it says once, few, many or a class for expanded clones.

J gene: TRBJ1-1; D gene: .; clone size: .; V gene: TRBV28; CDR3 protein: CASTPMNTEAFF; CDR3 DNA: TGTGCCTCGACACCCATGAACACTGAAGCTTTCTTT
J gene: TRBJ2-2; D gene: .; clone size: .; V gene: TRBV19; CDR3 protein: CASSEVKGIRELFF; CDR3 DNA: TGTGCCAGTAGTGAGGTGAAGGGAATCAGGGAGCTGTTTTTT
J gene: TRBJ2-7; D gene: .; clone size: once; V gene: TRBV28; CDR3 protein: CASSLVYEQYF; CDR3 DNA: TGTGCCAGCAGTTTAGTTTACGAGCAGTACTTC
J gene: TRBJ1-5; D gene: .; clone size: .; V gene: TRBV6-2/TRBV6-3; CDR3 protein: CASSYSLNQPQHF; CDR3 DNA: TGTGCTAGCAGTTACTCACTGAATCAGCCCCAGCATTTT
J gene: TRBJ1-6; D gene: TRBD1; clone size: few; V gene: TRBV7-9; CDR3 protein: CASSPQGINSPLHF; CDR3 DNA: TGTGCCAGCAGCCCACAGGGGATTAATTCACCCCTCCACTTT
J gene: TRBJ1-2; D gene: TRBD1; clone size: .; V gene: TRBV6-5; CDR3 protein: CASSYSIGQGAGGYTF; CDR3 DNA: TGTGCCAGCAGTTACTCGATAGGACAGGGGGCAGGAGGCTACACCTTC
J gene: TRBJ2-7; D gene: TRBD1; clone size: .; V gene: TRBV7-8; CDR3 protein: CASSDNTGDHENYEQYF; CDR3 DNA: TGTGCCAGCAGCGATAATACAGGGGATCACGAGAACTACGAGCAGTACTTC
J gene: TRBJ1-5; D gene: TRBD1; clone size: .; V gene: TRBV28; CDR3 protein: CASSPGGVEQPQHF; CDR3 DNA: TGTGCCAGCAGTCCAGGGGGCGTTGAACAGCCCCAGCATTTT
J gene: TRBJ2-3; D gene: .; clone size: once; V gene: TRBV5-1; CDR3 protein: CASSSHRDTQYF; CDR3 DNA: TGCGCCAGCAGCTCCCATAGGGATACGCAGTATTTT
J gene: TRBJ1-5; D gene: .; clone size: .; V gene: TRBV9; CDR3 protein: CASSVGRDPNQPQHF; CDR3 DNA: TGTGCCAGCAGCGTAGGCAGGGACCCCAATCAGCCCCAGCATTTT
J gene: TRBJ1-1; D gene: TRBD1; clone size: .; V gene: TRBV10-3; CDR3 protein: CAISEPQGEDNTEAFF; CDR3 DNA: TGTGCCATCAGTGAGCCACAGGGGGAGGATAACACTGAAGCTTTCTTT
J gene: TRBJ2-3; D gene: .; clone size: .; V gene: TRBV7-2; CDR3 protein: CASSLAGPLQYF; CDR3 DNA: TGTGCCAGCAGCTTAGCTGGGCCCCTCCAGTATTTT
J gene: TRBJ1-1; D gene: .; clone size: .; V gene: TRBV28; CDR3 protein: CASKVGGVAMNTEAFF; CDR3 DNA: TGTGCCAGCAAGGTAGGGGGAGTCGCTATGAACACTGAAGCTTTCTTT
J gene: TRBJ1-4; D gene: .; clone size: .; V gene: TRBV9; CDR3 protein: CASSFYRLTGPREKLFF; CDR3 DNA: TGTGCCAGCAGCTTTTATAGGCTCACAGGGCCCAGGGAAAAACTGTTTTTT
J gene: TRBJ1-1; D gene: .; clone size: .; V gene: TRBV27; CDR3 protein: CASSSPKKTGFTEAFF; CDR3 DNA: TGTGCCAGCAGTTCACCAAAAAAAACAGGGTTCACTGAAGCTTTCTTT
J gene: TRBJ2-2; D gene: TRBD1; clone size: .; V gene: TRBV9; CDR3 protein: CASSPYRGQNTGELFF; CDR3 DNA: TGTGCCAGCAGCCCATACAGGGGGCAAAACACCGGGGAGCTGTTTTTT
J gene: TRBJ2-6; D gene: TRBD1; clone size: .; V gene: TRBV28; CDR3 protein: CASPRQGRDFSGANVLTF; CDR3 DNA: TGTGCCAGCCCGAGACAGGGTCGAGACTTCTCTGGGGCCAACGTCCTGACTTTC
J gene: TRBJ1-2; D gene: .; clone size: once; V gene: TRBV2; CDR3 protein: CASIGSNYGYTF; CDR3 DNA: TGTGCCAGCATAGGGAGTAACTATGGCTACACCTTC
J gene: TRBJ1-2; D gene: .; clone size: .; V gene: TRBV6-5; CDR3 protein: CASSPQGYGYTF; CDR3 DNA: TGTGCCAGCAGTCCCCAGGGCTATGGCTACACCTTC
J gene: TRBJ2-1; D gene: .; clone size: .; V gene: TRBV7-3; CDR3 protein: CASSPNPGRNEQFF; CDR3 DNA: TGTGCCAGCAGCCCTAACCCTGGTCGCAATGAGCAGTTCTTC
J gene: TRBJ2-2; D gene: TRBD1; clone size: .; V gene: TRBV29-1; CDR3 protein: CSVALGQGIGPGELFF; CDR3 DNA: TGCAGCGTGGCTTTGGGACAGGGAATCGGACCCGGGGAGCTGTTTTTT
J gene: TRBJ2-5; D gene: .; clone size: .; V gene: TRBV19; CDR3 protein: CASSLQDGGSETQYF; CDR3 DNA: TGTGCCAGTAGTCTCCAGGACGGCGGGTCGGAGACCCAGTACTTC
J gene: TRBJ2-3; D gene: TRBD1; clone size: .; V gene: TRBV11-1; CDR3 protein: CASSLPQGQGRYTQYF; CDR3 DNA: TGTGCCAGCAGCTTACCACAGGGACAGGGAAGGTATACGCAGTATTTT
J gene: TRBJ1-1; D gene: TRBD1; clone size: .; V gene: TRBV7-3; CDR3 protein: CASSPTPGTGLEAFF; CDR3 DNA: TGTGCCAGCAGTCCTACCCCCGGGACAGGACTGGAAGCTTTCTTT
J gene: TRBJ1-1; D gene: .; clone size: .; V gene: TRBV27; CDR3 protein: CASYRASTEAFF; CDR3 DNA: TGTGCCAGCTACAGGGCGAGCACTGAAGCTTTCTTT
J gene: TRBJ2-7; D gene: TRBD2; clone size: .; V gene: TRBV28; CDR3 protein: CASSPLGLADYEQYF; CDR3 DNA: TGTGCCAGCAGTCCCTTGGGACTAGCGGACTACGAGCAGTACTTC
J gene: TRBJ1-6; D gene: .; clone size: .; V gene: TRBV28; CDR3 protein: CASSFLGGVVNSPLHF; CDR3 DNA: TGTGCCAGCAGTTTTTTGGGAGGAGTTGTTAATTCACCCCTCCACTTT
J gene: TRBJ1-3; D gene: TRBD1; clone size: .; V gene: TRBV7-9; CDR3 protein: CASSSQGSGNTIYF; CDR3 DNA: TGTGCCAGCAGCTCACAGGGGTCCGGAAACACCATATATTTT
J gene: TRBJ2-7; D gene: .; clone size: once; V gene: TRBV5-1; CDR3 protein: CASSPAAGGEISYEQYF; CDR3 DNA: TGCGCCAGCAGCCCCGCGGCTGGCGGTGAGATCTCCTACGAGCAGTACTTC
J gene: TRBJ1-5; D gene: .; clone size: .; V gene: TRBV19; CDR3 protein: CASSWGGEGNQPQHF; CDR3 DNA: TGTGCCAGTAGTTGGGGAGGCGAGGGCAATCAGCCCCAGCATTTT
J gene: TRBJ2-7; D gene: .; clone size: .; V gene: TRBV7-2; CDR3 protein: CASSYRDLKQYF; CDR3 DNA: TGTGCCAGCAGCTACAGGGACCTTAAGCAGTACTTC
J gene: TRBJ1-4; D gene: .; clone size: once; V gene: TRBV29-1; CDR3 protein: CSVEEGRYTNEKLFF; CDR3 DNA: TGCAGCGTTGAAGAGGGGAGGTACACTAATGAAAAACTGTTTTTT
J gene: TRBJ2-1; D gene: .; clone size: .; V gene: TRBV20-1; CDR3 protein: CSASPGGSYNEQFF; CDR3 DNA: TGCAGTGCTAGTCCCGGGGGCTCCTACAATGAGCAGTTCTTC
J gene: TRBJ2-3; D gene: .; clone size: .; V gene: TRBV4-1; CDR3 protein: CASSQGTPGTDTQYF; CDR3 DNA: TGCGCCAGCAGCCAAGGCACCCCGGGTACAGATACGCAGTATTTT
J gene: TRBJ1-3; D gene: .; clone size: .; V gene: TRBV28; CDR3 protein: CASSSRNREASGNTIYF; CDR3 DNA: TGTGCCAGCAGTTCCCGTAACAGGGAGGCCTCTGGAAACACCATATATTTT
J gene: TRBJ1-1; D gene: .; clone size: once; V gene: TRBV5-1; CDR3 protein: CASSLEWGGNTEAFF; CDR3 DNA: TGCGCCAGCAGCTTGGAGTGGGGAGGGAACACTGAAGCTTTCTTT
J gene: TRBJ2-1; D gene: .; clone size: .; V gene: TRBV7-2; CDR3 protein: CASSPYVHNEQFF; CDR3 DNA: TGTGCCAGCAGCCCTTATGTCCACAATGAGCAGTTCTTC
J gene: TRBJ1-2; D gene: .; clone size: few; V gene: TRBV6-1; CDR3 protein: CASSEGRAREGYTF; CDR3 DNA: TGTGCCAGCAGTGAAGGCAGAGCCCGGGAGGGCTACACCTTC
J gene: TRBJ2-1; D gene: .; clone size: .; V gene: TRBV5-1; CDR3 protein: CASSLGFNNEQFF; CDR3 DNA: TGCGCCAGCAGCTTGGGCTTCAACAATGAGCAGTTCTTC
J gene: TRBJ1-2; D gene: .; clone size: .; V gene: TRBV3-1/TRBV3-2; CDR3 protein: CASSSGQSYGYTF; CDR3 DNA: TGTGCCAGCAGCTCCGGACAGTCCTATGGCTACACCTTC
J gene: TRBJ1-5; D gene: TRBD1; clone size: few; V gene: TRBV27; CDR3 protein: CASRPDRGGNQPQHF; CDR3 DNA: TGTGCCAGCAGACCGGACAGGGGGGGGAATCAGCCCCAGCATTTT
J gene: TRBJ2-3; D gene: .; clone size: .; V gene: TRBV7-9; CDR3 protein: CASSLFRASVSTDTQYF; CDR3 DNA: TGTGCCAGCAGCCTGTTTAGGGCGAGCGTTAGCACAGATACGCAGTATTTT
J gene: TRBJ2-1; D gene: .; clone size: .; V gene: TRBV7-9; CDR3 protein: CASSSFTPYNEQFF; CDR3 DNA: TGTGCCAGCAGTTCGTTCACTCCCTACAATGAGCAGTTCTTC